A selection of T cell receptor beta chains follows, all from one sample in a study of blood T cell repertoires in COVID-19. Sequenced by immunoSEQ multiplex PCR; TCRdb stores in-frame clones only, minus some. This table has 43,000 or so clones, over 90% appearing once. The sequencing sample was made of peripheral blood. The origin of the receptors is a human donor in a cohort sampled during active COVID-19. CDR3s include the opening cysteine and the closing phenylalanine or tryptophan. D genes are given only for firm matches. Not all rows give a size; the values are once, few, many and, for expanded clones, a class.

>TRBV28|TRBD1|TRBJ1-3|.
TGTGCCAGCAACACGGACAGGGCAACTGGAAACACCATATATTTT
CASNTDRATGNTIYF
>TRBV20-1|.|TRBJ1-2|.
TGCAGTGCTAGTTACCCCCGGGTTACTAACTATGGCTACACCTTC
CSASYPRVTNYGYTF
>TRBV9|TRBD1|TRBJ1-2|.
TGTGCCAGCAGCTCGGGACAGGGGGATGGCTACACCTTC
CASSSGQGDGYTF
>TRBV5-6|.|TRBJ2-3|.
TGTGCCAGCAGCTTGGGTAACAGGCCTACGCAGTATTTT
CASSLGNRPTQYF
>TRBV30|TRBD2|TRBJ2-1|.
TGTGCCTGGAGTGTACTTGCGGGAGATCACAATGAGCAGTTCTTC
CAWSVLAGDHNEQFF
>TRBV28|.|TRBJ2-5|.
TGTGCCAGCAGTGTCGGACTGTGGGAGACCCAGTACTTC
CASSVGLWETQYF
>TRBV11-2|.|TRBJ2-2|.
TGTGCCAGCAGCTTTAGACTAGTATTAGGGGAGCTGTTTTTT
CASSFRLVLGELFF
>TRBV9|.|TRBJ2-2|.
TGTGCCAGCAGCTTAGAACCCGGGAGAACCGGGGAGCTGTTTTTT
CASSLEPGRTGELFF
>TRBV6-2/TRBV6-3|.|TRBJ1-6|.
TGTGCCAGCAGCCGGACTTGGGGGGATAATTCACCCCTCCACTTT
CASSRTWGDNSPLHF
>TRBV4-1|TRBD1|TRBJ2-4|.
TGCGCCAGCAGCCAAGGAGCGGCGAGGGGGCGCGGAAACATTCAGTACTTC
CASSQGAARGRGNIQYF
>TRBV5-1|TRBD1|TRBJ1-1|.
TGCGCCAGCAGCTTGGACACAGGGGTTAACACTGAAGCTTTCTTT
CASSLDTGVNTEAFF
>TRBV5-8|.|TRBJ1-4|.
TGTGCCAGCAGCTTGGACAGCTTTAATGAAAAACTGTTTTTT
CASSLDSFNEKLFF
>TRBV7-8|TRBD2|TRBJ2-5|.
TGTGCCAGCAGCTTAAGGGGGACTAGATGGGAGACCCAGTACTTC
CASSLRGTRWETQYF
>TRBV28|.|TRBJ1-3|.
TGTGCCAGCGGTATTAACAGGGAGAACACCATATATTTT
CASGINRENTIYF
>TRBV3-1/TRBV3-2|TRBD1|TRBJ1-1|.
TGTGCCAGCAGCCAAGGGACAGGGGGAAAGGCTTTCTTT
CASSQGTGGKAFF
>TRBV27|.|TRBJ1-2|once
TGTGCCAGCAGTTTATCGGTACAGGGAACCTATGGCTACACCTTC
CASSLSVQGTYGYTF
>TRBV4-1|TRBD1|TRBJ1-4|.
TGCGCCAGCAGCCACCCGGGACAGCCACCCGAAAAACTGTTTTTT
CASSHPGQPPEKLFF
>TRBV9|.|TRBJ2-2|.
TGTGCCAGCAGCCCTAGAGGGAACACCGGGGAGCTGTTTTTT
CASSPRGNTGELFF
>TRBV25-1|.|TRBJ2-3|.
TGTGCCAGCGTACTAGCAGGGACGCAGTATTTT
CASVLAGTQYF
>TRBV7-2|.|TRBJ1-3|.
TGTGCCAGCTCAGTAAGCTCTGGAAACACCATATATTTT
CASSVSSGNTIYF
>TRBV6-5|TRBD1|TRBJ2-7|.
TGTGCCAGCAGTTACAGACAGGGGGGAGGCTACGAGCAGTACTTC
CASSYRQGGGYEQYF
>TRBV6-6|TRBD2|TRBJ2-2|.
TGTGCCAGCAGCCCCGGGACTAGCGAAACCGGGGAGCTGTTTTTT
CASSPGTSETGELFF
>TRBV2|.|TRBJ2-2|.
TGTGCCAGCAGGCTCAGGGTGAACACCGGGGAGCTGTTTTTT
CASRLRVNTGELFF
>TRBV5-6|TRBD1|TRBJ1-4|.
TGTGCCAGCAGCTTACCAGGGGGCGGTGAACTGTTTTTT
CASSLPGGGELFF
>TRBV27|TRBD1|TRBJ2-2|.
TGTGCCAGCAGTTTAGGGTCCCCTGATCCGGGACAGACGAACACCGGGGAGCTGTTTTTT
CASSLGSPDPGQTNTGELFF
>TRBV7-9|TRBD1|TRBJ1-1|few
TGTGCCAGCAGCTTCCTGGGACAGGGTAACACTGAAGCTTTCTTT
CASSFLGQGNTEAFF
>TRBV5-1|TRBD2|TRBJ2-1|.
TGCGCCAGCATGCGGTCCGGGACTAGCGAAAACAATGAGCAGTTCTTC
CASMRSGTSENNEQFF
>TRBV5-6|.|TRBJ2-7|.
TGTGCCAGCAGCGGGGGACTCCTACGCGACGAGCAGTACTTC
CASSGGLLRDEQYF
>TRBV5-8|TRBD1|TRBJ2-5|.
TGTGCCAGCAGCTTGGGGGGGACAGGGGGCTGGAAGACCCAGTACTTC
CASSLGGTGGWKTQYF
>TRBV10-2|TRBD2|TRBJ2-1|.
TGCGCCAGCGGGACTAGCGGAGACAACAATGAGCAGTTCTTC
CASGTSGDNNEQFF
>TRBV6-5|.|TRBJ1-1|.
TGTGCCAGCAGTTACGGCGGGGGCCAAACCTTCTTT
CASSYGGGQTFF
>TRBV2|.|TRBJ2-5|.
TGTGCCAGCACCGGGGGAGAGACCCAGTACTTC
CASTGGETQYF
>TRBV12-3/TRBV12-4|.|TRBJ2-1|.
TGTGCCAGCCTCTCTGGGGCGTATGAGCAGTTCTTC
CASLSGAYEQFF
>TRBV7-9|.|TRBJ1-6|.
TGTGCCAGCAGCTTAGCGTCCGGGAATTCACCCCTCCACTTT
CASSLASGNSPLHF
>TRBV19|.|TRBJ1-1|.
TGTGCCAGTAGTATCGCTCGGGGGAGGAAAGCTTTCTTT
CASSIARGRKAFF
>TRBV6-5|TRBD1|TRBJ1-1|.
TGTGCCAGCAGTTTCCGTGACAGGGTCCCTGAAGCTTTCTTT
CASSFRDRVPEAFF
>TRBV2|TRBD1|TRBJ1-5|.
TGTGCCAGCACCAAGGACAGGAACAATCAGCCCCAGCATTTT
CASTKDRNNQPQHF
>TRBV7-3|.|TRBJ2-2|.
TGTGCCAGCAGCTTAGAGAGGGTCTTGAGCGCCGGGGAGCTGTTTTTT
CASSLERVLSAGELFF
>TRBV20-1|TRBD2|TRBJ2-5|.
TGCAGTGCTAGTCATGGGACTAGCGGGTCGAGGGGGGAGACCCAGTACTTC
CSASHGTSGSRGETQYF
>TRBV5-1|TRBD2|TRBJ2-1|once
TGCGCCAGCAGCTTGGGACTAGCGGGGGCCTACAATGAGCAGTTCTTC
CASSLGLAGAYNEQFF
>TRBV11-3|TRBD2|TRBJ2-1|.
TGTGCCAGCAGCTTCTCAGCGGGAGGGTTACACAATGAGCAGTTCTTC
CASSFSAGGLHNEQFF
>TRBV19|TRBD1|TRBJ1-5|.
TGTGCCAGTAGTGAGTGGACAGGTGAGAATCAGCCCCAGCATTTT
CASSEWTGENQPQHF
>TRBV6-5|.|TRBJ2-7|.
TGTGCCAGCACTGGCCAGGGTGGCTACGAGCAGTACTTC
CASTGQGGYEQYF
>TRBV7-2|TRBD1|TRBJ2-7|once
TGTGCCAGCAGCTTCAGACAGGGCGGATCCTACGAGCAGTACTTC
CASSFRQGGSYEQYF